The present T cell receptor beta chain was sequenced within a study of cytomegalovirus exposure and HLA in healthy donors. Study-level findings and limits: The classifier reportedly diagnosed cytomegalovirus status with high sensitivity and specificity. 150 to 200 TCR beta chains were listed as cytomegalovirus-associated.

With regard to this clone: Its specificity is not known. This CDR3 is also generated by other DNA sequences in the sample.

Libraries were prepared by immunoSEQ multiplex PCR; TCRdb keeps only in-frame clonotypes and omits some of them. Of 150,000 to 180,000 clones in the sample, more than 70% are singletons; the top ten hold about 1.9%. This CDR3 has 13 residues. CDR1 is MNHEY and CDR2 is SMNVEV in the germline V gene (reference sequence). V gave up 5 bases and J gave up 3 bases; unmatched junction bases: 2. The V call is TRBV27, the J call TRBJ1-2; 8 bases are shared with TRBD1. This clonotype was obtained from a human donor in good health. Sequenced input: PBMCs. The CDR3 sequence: CASSPQGDYGYTF. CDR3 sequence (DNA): TGTGCCAGCAGTCCACAGGGGGACTATGGCTACACCTTC.